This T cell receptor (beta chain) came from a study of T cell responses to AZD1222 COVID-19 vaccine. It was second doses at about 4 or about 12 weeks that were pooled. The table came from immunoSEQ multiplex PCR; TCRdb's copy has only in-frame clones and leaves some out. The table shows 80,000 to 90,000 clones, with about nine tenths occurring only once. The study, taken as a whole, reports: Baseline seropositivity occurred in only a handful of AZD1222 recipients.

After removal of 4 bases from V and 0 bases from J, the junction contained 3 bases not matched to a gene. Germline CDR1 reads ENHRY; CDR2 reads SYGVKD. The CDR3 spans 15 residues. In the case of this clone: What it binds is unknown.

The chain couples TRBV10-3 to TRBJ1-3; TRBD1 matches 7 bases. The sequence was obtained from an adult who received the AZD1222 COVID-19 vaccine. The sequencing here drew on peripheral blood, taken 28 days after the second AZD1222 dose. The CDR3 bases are TGTGCCATCAGTGGGGGACAGCACTCTGGAAACACCATATATTTT. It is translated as CAISGGQHSGNTIYF.